Listed below are T cell receptor beta chains from one sample, sequenced in a study of blood T cell repertoires in COVID-19. Sequencing was performed with immunoSEQ multiplex PCR; in TCRdb, only in-frame clones are kept and a portion is missing. The repertoire holds 60,000 or so clones, with under 85% as singletons. Sequencing was done on a sample of peripheral blood. The receptors originated from a woman in her fifties or sixties with active or convalescent COVID-19. The CDR3 runs from the conserved cysteine through the conserved F or W. The D gene is left open where the match is weak. Clone size, where shown, is once, few, many, or a class for clones that have expanded.

d_call	clone_size	v_call	j_call	cdr3_aa	cdr3_nt
-	-	TRBV30	TRBJ1-4	CAWSKAGNEKLFF	TGTGCCTGGAGTAAGGCCGGGAATGAAAAACTGTTTTTT
-	-	TRBV19	TRBJ2-3	CASTMGDSPSDTQYF	TGTGCCAGTACCATGGGGGACTCTCCCTCCGATACGCAGTATTTT
-	-	TRBV18	TRBJ1-6	CASSPSGLGDSPLHF	TGTGCCAGCTCACCAAGCGGACTAGGGGATTCACCCCTCCACTTT
TRBD1	-	TRBV25-1	TRBJ1-3	CASSEGTGVGNTIYF	TGTGCCAGCAGTGAGGGGACAGGGGTTGGAAACACCATATATTTT
-	-	TRBV19	TRBJ1-1	CASSKLGGNTEAFF	TGTGCCAGTAGCAAATTAGGGGGGAACACTGAAGCTTTCTTT
TRBD1	-	TRBV6-5	TRBJ1-1	CASGGQGNTEAFF	TGTGCCAGCGGGGGACAGGGGAACACTGAAGCTTTCTTT
TRBD2	once	TRBV18	TRBJ2-2	CASSPYSGRTGTGELFF	TGTGCCAGCTCACCGTATAGCGGGAGAACCGGTACCGGGGAGCTGTTTTTT
TRBD2	-	TRBV7-6	TRBJ2-2	CASSSGRAGNTGELFF	TGTGCCAGCAGCTCCGGGAGGGCTGGGAACACCGGGGAGCTGTTTTTT
TRBD1	-	TRBV30	TRBJ2-3	CAWSVHEGQYTDTQYF	TGTGCCTGGAGTGTCCACGAGGGACAGTACACAGATACGCAGTATTTT
-	-	TRBV19	TRBJ2-1	CATRGGRGISYNEQFF	TGTGCCACCAGGGGTGGGCGGGGGATTTCCTACAATGAGCAGTTCTTC
-	-	TRBV6-5	TRBJ2-7	CASSYPQDSYEQYF	TGTGCCAGCAGTTACCCCCAGGACTCCTACGAGCAGTACTTC
-	-	TRBV2	TRBJ2-7	CASSSPVYEQYF	TGTGCCAGCAGCTCACCGGTTTACGAGCAGTACTTC
TRBD2	-	TRBV7-2	TRBJ2-7	CASSQTNSGAYEQYF	TGTGCCAGCAGCCAAACGAATAGCGGGGCCTACGAGCAGTACTTC
-	-	TRBV6-6	TRBJ1-3	CASSQGFSGNTIYF	TGTGCCAGCAGCCAGGGATTCTCTGGAAACACCATATATTTT
TRBD1	few	TRBV7-2	TRBJ2-4	CASSLGALRGLLNIQYF	TGTGCCAGCAGCTTAGGGGCCCTCAGGGGGCTCTTGAACATTCAGTACTTC
-	once	TRBV7-8	TRBJ1-2	CASSLVGYGVNYGYTF	TGTGCCAGCAGCTTAGTAGGATACGGGGTTAACTATGGCTACACCTTC
TRBD2	-	TRBV5-1	TRBJ2-3	CASSLLSGPQSTQYF	TGCGCCAGCAGCTTACTTAGCGGGCCTCAGTCTACGCAGTATTTT
TRBD1	-	TRBV29-1	TRBJ2-2	CSTRTGQAGELFF	TGCAGCACTAGGACAGGACAGGCCGGGGAGCTGTTTTTT
TRBD2	-	TRBV19	TRBJ2-1	CASSMGLAERYNEQFF	TGTGCCAGTAGTATGGGGCTAGCGGAACGTTACAATGAGCAGTTCTTC
TRBD2	-	TRBV19	TRBJ2-7	CASEASAGASYEQYF	TGTGCCAGCGAGGCCTCAGCGGGAGCATCCTACGAGCAGTACTTC
-	-	TRBV5-1	TRBJ2-5	CASSLGERQETQYF	TGCGCCAGCAGCTTGGGCGAGCGGCAAGAGACCCAGTACTTC
-	-	TRBV2	TRBJ1-6	CASRRGTGNSPLHF	TGTGCCAGCAGGAGGGGGACGGGTAATTCACCCCTCCACTTT
TRBD1	few	TRBV5-6	TRBJ1-2	CASSYSGTGSGYTF	TGTGCCAGCAGTTACTCCGGGACAGGGTCTGGCTACACCTTC
-	few	TRBV6-1	TRBJ2-3	CASSDSGRADTQYF	TGTGCCAGCAGTGATAGCGGCAGAGCGGATACGCAGTATTTT
-	-	TRBV2	TRBJ2-3	CATKRDTSTDTQYF	TGTGCCACGAAGCGGGACACCAGCACAGATACGCAGTATTTT
-	-	TRBV7-3	TRBJ2-2	CASSPGQHTGELFF	TGTGCCAGCAGCCCCGGACAGCACACCGGGGAGCTGTTTTTT
-	-	TRBV7-2	TRBJ2-2	CASSLVAAKTGELFF	TGTGCCAGCAGCTTAGTAGCCGCGAAGACCGGGGAGCTGTTTTTT
TRBD2	-	TRBV7-3	TRBJ2-1	CASSVAGGIPEQFF	TGTGCCAGCAGTGTAGCGGGAGGAATCCCTGAGCAGTTCTTC
-	-	TRBV10-1	TRBJ1-1	CASCFRVNTEAFF	TGCGCCAGCTGCTTTCGGGTGAACACTGAAGCTTTCTTT
TRBD2	-	TRBV7-2	TRBJ2-5	CASSLGREVGTQYF	TGTGCCAGCAGCTTAGGACGGGAGGTGGGGACCCAGTACTTC
-	-	TRBV5-4	TRBJ2-7	CASSKVLGEQYF	TGTGCCAGCAGCAAAGTCCTCGGCGAGCAGTACTTC
-	-	TRBV7-9	TRBJ1-2	CASRTAYGYTF	TGTGCCAGTAGGACAGCCTATGGCTACACCTTC
-	-	TRBV9	TRBJ2-3	CASSDPLASISTDTQYF	TGTGCCAGCAGCGACCCTTTAGCCAGCATAAGCACAGATACGCAGTATTTT
TRBD2	-	TRBV5-6	TRBJ2-3	CASSLRGGSRADTQYF	TGTGCCAGCAGCTTGAGGGGCGGGAGTCGGGCAGATACGCAGTATTTT
-	-	TRBV5-1	TRBJ1-2	CASSPRGLGDGYTF	TGCGCCAGCAGCCCCCGCGGGTTGGGCGATGGCTACACCTTC
TRBD2	-	TRBV5-4	TRBJ2-3	CASSTSGRGTDTQYF	TGTGCCAGCAGCACTAGCGGGAGAGGCACAGATACGCAGTATTTT
-	-	TRBV4-3	TRBJ2-1	CASSQALSGSSYNEQFF	TGCGCCAGCAGCCAGGCCCTAAGCGGAAGCTCCTACAATGAGCAGTTCTTC
TRBD2	-	TRBV3-1/TRBV3-2	TRBJ2-7	CASSQVLANEQYF	TGTGCCAGCAGCCAGGTACTAGCGAACGAGCAGTACTTC
-	-	TRBV10-3	TRBJ1-4	CAIRTGLAANEKLFF	TGTGCCATCAGAACAGGGCTGGCGGCTAATGAAAAACTGTTTTTT
-	-	TRBV25-1	TRBJ1-6	CASSESVTYNSPLHF	TGTGCCAGCAGTGAATCTGTAACCTATAATTCACCCCTCCACTTT
-	once	TRBV27	TRBJ2-2	CASTWRGGGTGELFF	TGTGCCAGCACGTGGAGGGGCGGTGGGACCGGGGAGCTGTTTTTT
-	-	TRBV20-1	TRBJ1-1	CSALRDTEAFF	TGCAGTGCTCTGCGGGACACTGAAGCTTTCTTT
-	-	TRBV12-3/TRBV12-4	TRBJ2-1	CASLLGNEQFF	TGTGCCAGCCTCCTCGGCAATGAGCAGTTCTTC
TRBD1	many	TRBV5-1	TRBJ2-2	CASSHKRTGGNTGELFF	TGCGCCAGCAGCCACAAGAGGACAGGCGGCAACACCGGGGAGCTGTTTTTT
-	-	TRBV29-1	TRBJ2-4	CSVLLGQAKNIQYF	TGCAGCGTTCTACTGGGGCAAGCCAAAAACATTCAGTACTTC
TRBD1	-	TRBV5-1	TRBJ1-4	CASSYSPGQGANEKLFF	TGCGCCAGCAGCTATTCTCCGGGACAGGGAGCTAATGAAAAACTGTTTTTT
-	-	TRBV4-2	TRBJ1-5	CASSPTGRNNQPQHF	TGTGCCAGCAGCCCAACAGGGCGAAACAATCAGCCCCAGCATTTT
TRBD2	-	TRBV6-4	TRBJ2-1	CASSRLAGEYNEQFF	TGTGCCAGCAGTCGACTAGCGGGAGAGTACAATGAGCAGTTCTTC
-	-	TRBV7-9	TRBJ2-2	CASSGTFGAGELFF	TGTGCCAGCAGCGGCACCTTCGGGGCCGGGGAGCTGTTTTTT
-	-	TRBV7-9	TRBJ1-2	CASSPQGPGGYTF	TGTGCCAGCAGCCCCCAGGGGCCGGGGGGCTACACCTTC
-	-	TRBV19	TRBJ1-1	CATSRGGNTEAFF	TGTGCCACCTCCCGGGGAGGTAACACTGAAGCTTTCTTT
-	-	TRBV28	TRBJ1-5	CASSLTDSDYNQPQHF	TGTGCCAGCAGTTTAACCGATTCCGACTATAATCAGCCCCAGCATTTT